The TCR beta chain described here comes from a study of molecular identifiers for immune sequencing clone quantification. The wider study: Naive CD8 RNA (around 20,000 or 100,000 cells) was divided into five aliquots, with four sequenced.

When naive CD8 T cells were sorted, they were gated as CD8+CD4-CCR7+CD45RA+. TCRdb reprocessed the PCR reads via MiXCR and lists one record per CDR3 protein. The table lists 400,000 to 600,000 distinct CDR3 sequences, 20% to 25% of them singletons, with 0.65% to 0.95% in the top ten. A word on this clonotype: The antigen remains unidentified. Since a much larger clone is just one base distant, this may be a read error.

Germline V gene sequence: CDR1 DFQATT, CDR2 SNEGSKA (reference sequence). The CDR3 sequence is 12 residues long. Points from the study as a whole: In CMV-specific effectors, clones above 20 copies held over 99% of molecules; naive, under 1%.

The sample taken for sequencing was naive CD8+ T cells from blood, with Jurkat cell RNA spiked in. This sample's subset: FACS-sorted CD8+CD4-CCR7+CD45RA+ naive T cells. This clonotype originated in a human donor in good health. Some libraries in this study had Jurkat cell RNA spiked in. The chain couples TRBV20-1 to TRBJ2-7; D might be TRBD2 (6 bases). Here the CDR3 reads CSARELAYEQHF. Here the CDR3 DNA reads TGCAGTGCTAGAGAACTAGCCTACGAGCAGCACTTC.